The 18 T cell receptor beta chains reported below all come from one sample, sequenced in a study of cytomegalovirus exposure and HLA in healthy donors. Sequencing was performed with immunoSEQ multiplex PCR; in TCRdb, only in-frame clones are kept and a portion is missing. Of 100,000 to 150,000 clones listed, more than 85% are singletons. Sequencing was carried out using PBMCs. The receptors stem from a man aged 18 to 30 in good health and CMV-seropositive.

This clone was seen only a few times. This chain links TRBV30 with TRBJ1-2; D might be TRBD1 (6 bases). The CDR3 covers 13 residues. CDR1 is GTSNPN, CDR2 SVGIG, per germline (reference sequence). The germline V and J ends were trimmed by 3 bases and 4 bases, with 12 bases remaining between them. CDR3 nucleotides: TGTGCCTGGAGCCTTGACAGGCCCTATGGCTACACCTTC. Protein product: CAWSLDRPYGYTF.

The chain links TRBV27 to TRBJ2-3; the match to TRBD2 covers 8 bases. The CDR3 extends over 14 amino acids. V shed 6 bases, J shed 2 bases, and the junction held 4 bases outside the gene matches. The V gene's germline CDR1 is MNHEY and CDR2 SMNVEV (reference sequence). This CDR3 is CASRGLGNTDTQYF. CDR3 bases: TGTGCCAGCAGGGGACTAGGAAACACAGATACGCAGTATTTT.

The chain has TRBV30 and TRBJ2-3, with 8 bases lining up with TRBD1. The CDR3 has 15 amino acids. Losses at the gene ends were 3 bases for V and 0 bases for J; bases not matched to a gene: 5. In germline, CDR1 is GTSNPN, CDR2 SVGIG (reference sequence). The CDR3 reads CAWRSGQASTDTQYF. In DNA form, the CDR3 reads TGTGCCTGGAGATCGGGACAGGCTAGCACAGATACGCAGTATTTT.

The chain carries TRBV5-6 and TRBJ2-1; TRBD2 agrees at 8 bases. Germline assignment: CDR1 SGHDT and CDR2 YYEEEE. J was trimmed by 1 base and V by 2 bases; bases with no gene match: 2. The length of the CDR3 is 15 residues. The DNA for the CDR3 is TGTGCCAGCAGCTTACGGGGGGGATCCTACAATGAGCAGTTCTTC. It encodes CASSLRGGSYNEQFF.

The chain is built from TRBV11-3 and TRBJ2-1; D remains unclear. V was trimmed by 1 base and J by 4 bases, leaving 11 bases between them. The germline gives CDR1 SGHNT, CDR2 YENEEA. The CDR3 contains 15 residues. DNA of the CDR3: TGTGCCAGCAGCTTAGCGTCAGGAAGGTACAATGAGCAGTTCTTC. This gives the protein CASSLASGRYNEQFF. The complete variable domain, with remaining parts taken from reference TRBV11-3 and TRBJ2-1, reads EAGVVQSPRYKIIEKKQPVAFWCNPISGHNTLYWYLQNLGQGPELLIRYENEEAVDDSQLPKDRFSAERLKGVDSTLKIQPAELGDSAVYLCASSLASGRYNEQFFGPGTRLTVL.

The V call is TRBV19, the J call TRBJ2-5; 11 bases align to TRBD2. The CDR3 extends over 15 amino acids. The germline V gene has CDR1 LNHDA and CDR2 SQIVND (reference sequence). The V and J ends lost 3 bases and 3 bases, in that order; junction bases with no gene match: 3. Here the CDR3 reads CASSIGSGGEETQYF. For the CDR3, the DNA is TGTGCCAGTAGTATTGGTAGCGGGGGGGAAGAGACCCAGTACTTC.

The rearrangement uses TRBV7-2 and TRBJ2-3, with 7 nucleotides matching TRBD1. CDR1 and CDR2 from the germline V gene are SGHTA and FQGNSA. With V trimmed by 4 bases and J by 2 bases, 3 bases remained unmatched. There are 14 residues in the CDR3. CDR3 in amino acids: CASSSTGDTDTQYF. The CDR3 coding sequence is TGTGCCAGCAGCTCAACAGGGGACACAGATACGCAGTATTTT.

The rearrangement joins TRBV19 to TRBJ1-4; D not resolved. Germline CDR1 LNHDA, CDR2 SQIVND (reference sequence). The CDR3 has 10 residues. Between the trimmed V and J ends, which lost 10 bases and 4 bases, there was a span of 4 bases. CDR3: CATGNEKLFF. In DNA form, the CDR3 reads TGTGCCACCGGTAATGAAAAACTGTTTTTT.

This sequence joins TRBV7-9 and TRBJ1-2, with unresolved D. V was trimmed by 1 base and J by 8 bases, leaving 8 bases between them. Germline values: CDR1 SEHNR, CDR2 FQNEAQ (reference sequence). The CDR3 is made up of 12 amino acids. The chain's CDR3 is CASSLELRGYTF. CDR3 nucleotides: TGTGCCAGCAGCTTAGAACTAAGGGGCTACACCTTC.

In nucleotides, the CDR3 is TGTGCCAGCAGCCAACAATCCGTAGGACTCTACGAGCAGTACTTC. Its protein is CASSQQSVGLYEQYF. The chain carries TRBV4-2 and TRBJ2-7; TRBD2 is a possible D gene (5 bases). Germline V gene lookup returns CDR1 LGHNA and CDR2 YNFKEQ. There are 15 residues in the CDR3. With 2 bases removed from V and 3 bases from J, the gap between germline ends came to 14 bases.

The chain links TRBV9 to TRBJ2-7; D not certain. V lost 0 bases, J lost 0 bases, and 10 bases lay in between. The CDR3 loop spans 15 amino acids. CDR1 is SGDLS and CDR2 is YYNGEE in the germline V gene. The CDR3 bases are TGTGCCAGCAGCGTAGGGCCTCGAAGCTCCTACGAGCAGTACTTC. This encodes CASSVGPRSSYEQYF.

The sample holds a few counts of this clone. The V call is TRBV2, the J call TRBJ2-7; TRBD2 matches 10 bases. The CDR3 runs to 14 residues. CDR1 and CDR2 (germline): SNHLY, FYNNEI. The ends lost 6 bases at V and 3 bases at J; junction bases unmatched: 5. The CDR3 region has the DNA TGTGCCAGCAGGGAGCGGGGGGGGGTCTACGAGCAGTACTTC. Its translation is CASRERGGVYEQYF.

The rearrangement links TRBV7-6 to TRBJ2-5; the match to TRBD2 covers 7 bases. The J segment lost 5 bases and the V segment lost 3 bases, leaving 6 bases of the junction unmatched. This CDR3 is 14 amino acids long. Germline V gene sequence: CDR1 SGHVS, CDR2 FNYEAQ. DNA for the CDR3: TGTGCCAGCAGCTTGCCCGGGGGGTCGGAGACCCAGTACTTC. Translating it yields CASSLPGGSETQYF.

The chain couples TRBV5-6 to TRBJ2-5, with 7 nucleotides matching TRBD1. CDR1 is SGHDT and CDR2 is YYEEEE in the germline V gene. After removal of 1 base from V and 3 bases from J, the junction contained 3 bases not matched to a gene. This CDR3 spans 14 amino acids. The CDR3 spells CASSLRQGEETQYF. The CDR3 DNA reads TGTGCCAGCAGCTTGAGGCAGGGGGAAGAGACCCAGTACTTC.

V is TRBV5-6 and J is TRBJ1-1, with TRBD1 identical over 8 bases. J lost 7 bases, V lost 4 bases, and 9 bases had no gene match. The CDR3 consists of 14 residues. CDR1 SGHDT and CDR2 YYEEEE come from the germline V gene. Here the CDR3 reads CASSARDRPVEAFF. Written as DNA, the CDR3 is TGTGCCAGCAGCGCCCGGGACAGGCCGGTTGAAGCTTTCTTT.

This clone has only one observation. The same CDR3 can be traced to other DNA sequences in this sample. This sequence joins TRBV7-2 and TRBJ1-5, with D hard to call. Trimming took 1 base from V and 2 from J, leaving 6 bases between them. The CDR3 sequence is 14 residues long. Germline V CDR1 and CDR2: SGHTA, FQGNSA. CDR3 coding DNA: TGTGCCAGCAGCTTAGTAGAGGGCAATCAGCCCCAGCATTTT. Translated: CASSLVEGNQPQHF.

This rearrangement joins TRBV27 to TRBJ1-1; D unclear. V lost 6 bases and J 3 bases, leaving 11 bases between the germline ends. The CDR3 runs to 13 residues. Per the germline V gene, CDR1 is MNHEY and CDR2 is SMNVEV (reference sequence). In nucleotides, the CDR3 is TGTGCCAGCAGAAGACGCCGGGACACTGAAGCTTTCTTT. Translated: CASRRRRDTEAFF.

The chain carries TRBV2 and TRBJ2-5, with D unresolved. With 2 bases removed from V and 2 bases from J, the gap between germline ends came to 9 bases. The CDR3 extends over 14 amino acids. The germline CDR1 and CDR2 sequences are SNHLY and FYNNEI. In DNA, the CDR3 is TGTGCCAGCAGTGAATCACAGCTACAAGAGACCCAGTACTTC. Protein sequence: CASSESQLQETQYF.